The next 7 T cell receptor beta chains were all read from a single sample in a study of T cell clones after liver transplantation. Data came from immunoSEQ multiplex PCR; TCRdb stores just in-frame clones and leaves some out. This table has more than 65,000 clones, about nine tenths appearing once. The specimen comprised CD4+ T cells from blood, sampled before liver transplant. The receptors were gathered from a human donor who received a liver transplant.

The CDR3 nucleotides are TGCGCCAGCAGCCAAGATTCGCGGGAGACCCAGTACTTC. Its translation: CASSQDSRETQYF. This chain joins TRBV4-3 and TRBJ2-5, with D unclear. The V gene lost 0 bases and the J gene lost 5 bases, with 7 bases spanning the gap. This CDR3 has 13 amino acids. The V gene's germline CDR1 is LGHNA and CDR2 YSLEER.

V usage is TRBV5-5 and J usage is TRBJ1-4; D unclear. The CDR3 is made up of 14 amino acids. Trimming took 3 bases from V and 8 from J, leaving 14 bases between them. The germline CDR1 and CDR2 sequences are SGHKS and YYEKEE (reference sequence). In DNA, the CDR3 is TGTGCCAGCAGCTCCGGGCCAGCCGAGGAAAAACTGTTTTTT. It translates to CASSSGPAEEKLFF.

The CDR3 nucleotides are TGTGCCAGCAGCTTACGACCGTCCTCTGGAAACACCATATATTTT. This codes for CASSLRPSSGNTIYF. The chain recombines TRBV5-6 with TRBJ1-3; unclear D gene. There are 15 residues in the CDR3. The germline CDR1 and CDR2 sequences are SGHDT and YYEEEE. V was trimmed by 2 bases and J by 0 bases, leaving 9 bases between them.

The chain recombines TRBV21-1 with TRBJ2-1; the table's D gene call, TRBD2, was not cross checked with the DNA. TRBV21-1 counts as a pseudogene. This CDR3 has 18 amino acids. CDR3 nucleotides: TGTGCCAGCAGCAAAGAGGGACTAGCGGGACTCCTGATAGGCGTGCAGTTCTTC. It specifies CASSKEGLAGLLIGVQFF.

This rearrangement joins TRBV28 to TRBJ2-7; the match to TRBD1 covers 9 bases. J lost 7 bases, V lost 6 bases, and 10 bases had no gene match. The germline V gene encodes CDR1 MDHEN and CDR2 SYDVKM. The CDR3 spans 14 residues. The CDR3 spells CASRIRDRDGEQYF. The DNA for the CDR3 is TGTGCCAGCAGAATCCGGGACAGGGATGGGGAGCAGTACTTC. Full variable domain (outside the CDR3, taken from reference TRBV28 and TRBJ2-7): DVKVTQSSRYLVKRTGEKVFLECVQDMDHENMFWYRQDPGLGLRLIYFSYDVKMKEKGDIPEGYSVSREKKERFSLILESASTNQTSMYLCASRIRDRDGEQYFGPGTRLTVT.

V and J are TRBV2 and TRBJ2-1, with 8 bases identical to TRBD2. The ends lost 6 bases at V and 6 bases at J; junction bases unmatched: 10. Germline lookup yields CDR1 SNHLY and CDR2 FYNNEI. This CDR3 spans 15 amino acids. CDR3 sequence (DNA): TGTGCCAGCAGCGTCGAGGGACTAGTATCCAATGAGCAGTTCTTC. This translates into CASSVEGLVSNEQFF.

The rearrangement joins TRBV5-1 to TRBJ2-3; no clear D. V was clipped by 4 bases and J by 4 bases, with 13 bases between them. The V gene's germline CDR1 is SGHRS and CDR2 YFSETQ. This CDR3 spans 14 amino acids. The CDR3 reads CASSPPANPDTQYF. As DNA, the CDR3 is TGCGCCAGCAGCCCCCCGGCAAACCCAGATACGCAGTATTTT.